This T cell receptor (beta chain) was recovered during a study of beta chain features in type 1 diabetes. General observations from the study: Moderate but significant shortening of TCRB CDR3s was recorded in all four CD4+ subsets from Type 1 diabetes patients. The study found that naive, central memory and Treg TCRB repertoires appeared more similar in patients than in healthy donors.

CD4+ naive, central memory, regulatory and stem cell-like memory cells were sorted via CD45RO/CCR7/CD25/CD127/CD95/CD27. Germline assignment: CDR1 LGHNA and CDR2 YSLEER. CDR3 length: 16 residues. V shed 1 base and J shed 3 bases, with 13 bases lying between them. About this clone itself: As yet, its antigen is unknown.

The sequenced template was cDNA made from the entire isolated RNA. The method was immunoSEQ multiplex PCR; TCRdb's version includes in-frame clones alone and lacks a portion of them. Here the sample spans roughly 260,000 clones, about a fifth being singletons. The chain is built from TRBV4-3 and TRBJ1-3; weak D call: TRBD1 (5 bases). This sequence was found in a woman aged 40 to 50 with type 1 diabetes. The source material was naive CD4+ T cells from blood. CDR3 DNA sequence: TGCGCCAGCAGCCAAGCGCGCGGGACGATTGGAAACACCATATATTTT. It encodes CASSQARGTIGNTIYF.